This T cell receptor beta chain originates from a study of T cell responses to AZD1222 COVID-19 vaccine. The table came from immunoSEQ multiplex PCR; TCRdb's copy has only in-frame clones and leaves some out. Of under 200,000 clones listed, 90% to 95% are singletons. Per germline, CDR1 LNHNV and CDR2 YYDKDF (reference sequence). The CDR3 is 13 amino acids. The ends were cut back, 3 bases at V and 17 bases at J, with 19 bases in the middle. Sequenced material: peripheral blood, taken on day 0 of AZD1222 vaccination. This clonotype was sampled from an adult in good health. The rearrangement uses TRBV15 and TRBJ1-4; D perhaps matches TRBD1 (5 bases). The CDR3 bases are TGTGCCACCAGCAGCCTCCGGCATGGGACTTACTTTTTT. As protein: CATSSLRHGTYFF.